Below, 8 T cell receptor beta chains from the same sample are listed, as sequenced in a study of Ad26.COV2.S vaccination and SARS-CoV-2 variants. Treatment described: over 15 received Ad26.COV2.S at low or high dose, single or two shots; a few received placebo; per-sample allocation not given. Day 63 after the first vaccine or placebo injection was the time point for sampling. TCRdb keeps only in-frame clones here, not all; method: immunoSEQ multiplex PCR. The table lists about 500,000 clones, 89% of them singletons. Sample: peripheral blood, taken in a trial of Ad26.COV2.S vaccine versus placebo. These receptors came from a person between 18 and 60 years old who received the Ad26.COV2.S COVID-19 vaccine or a placebo.

The chain joins TRBV3-1 (or the pseudogene TRBV3-2) to TRBJ2-7; 8 bases fit TRBD2. The CDR3 runs to 16 residues. Germline CDR1 is LGHDT and CDR2 is YNNKEL (reference sequence). The V gene end was trimmed by 2 bases and the J gene end by 5 bases; junction bases not matched to a gene: 11. The CDR3 loop reads CASSQQASGRSDEQYF. CDR3 in DNA: TGTGCCAGCAGCCAACAGGCCAGCGGGAGAAGCGACGAGCAGTACTTC.

The V call is TRBV7-9, the J call TRBJ1-1; a possible D gene is TRBD1 (5 bases). Germline CDR1 reads SEHNR; CDR2 reads FQNEAQ (reference sequence). The CDR3 contains 17 residues. V dropped 7 bases and J dropped 7 bases, with 28 bases sitting between them. CDR3 DNA: TGTGCCAGCACCCTTAGAGGGGCGACCCGGAAAATTTTTGAAGCTTTCTTT. Protein: CASTLRGATRKIFEAFF.

The chain combines TRBV27 with TRBJ2-7; 7 nucleotides align to TRBD1. CDR1 MNHEY and CDR2 SMNVEV come from the germline V gene (reference sequence). V gave up 5 bases and J gave up 0 bases; unmatched junction bases: 4. The CDR3 is 14 residues long. The CDR3 is CASSPGQFSYEQYF. The CDR3 nucleotides read TGTGCCAGCAGTCCGGGACAGTTCTCCTACGAGCAGTACTTC.

The chain links TRBV27 to TRBJ2-2; D is uncertain. Trimming cost V 6 bases and J 8 bases, with 13 bases left between them. CDR1 MNHEY and CDR2 SMNVEV come from the germline V gene (reference sequence). This CDR3 is 13 amino acids long. Written as DNA, the CDR3 is TGTGCCAGCAGCAGTCCCGCCCGGGGGGAGCTGTTTTTT. It yields the protein CASSSPARGELFF.

Concerning this clone: At one end, the junction sequence differs from germline, possibly due to a read error. V is TRBV7-9 and J is TRBJ2-5; D gene ambiguous. Germline CDR1 is SEHNR and CDR2 is FQNEAQ (reference sequence). The CDR3 spans 12 residues. CDR3 sequence (DNA): TGTGCCAGCAGCCCCTACCAGGAGACCCAGTACTTC. It encodes CASSPYQETQYF.

The V gene is TRBV6-5, the J gene TRBJ2-3; TRBD2 agrees at 7 bases. From germline, CDR1 is MNHEY and CDR2 SVGAGI. The junction had 6 bases not matched to a gene; V was cut back by 1 base and J by 2 bases. The CDR3 sequence is 16 residues long. The CDR3 nucleotides read TGTGCCAGCAGTTACTGGGCGGGAGTTCCCACAGATACGCAGTATTTT. It translates to CASSYWAGVPTDTQYF.

This clone was seen just once. CDR3 sequence: CASSYRYNEQFF. CDR3 bases: TGTGCCAGCAGCTATCGTTACAATGAGCAGTTCTTC. The V and J genes are TRBV7-2 and TRBJ2-1; D is ambiguous. V was cut by 4 bases and J by 4 bases, with 5 bases left in between. There are 12 residues in the CDR3. CDR1 is SGHTA and CDR2 is FQGNSA in the germline V gene.

The V gene is TRBV18, the J gene TRBJ1-6, with TRBD1 matching over 10 bases. The trim removed 3 bases at V and 8 bases at J, leaving 4 bases unmatched. This CDR3 has 15 amino acids. Germline CDR1 is KGHSH and CDR2 is LQKENI. CDR3 residues: CASSPTGTGDSPLHF. CDR3 nucleotides: TGTGCCAGCTCACCCACCGGGACAGGGGATTCACCCCTCCACTTT.